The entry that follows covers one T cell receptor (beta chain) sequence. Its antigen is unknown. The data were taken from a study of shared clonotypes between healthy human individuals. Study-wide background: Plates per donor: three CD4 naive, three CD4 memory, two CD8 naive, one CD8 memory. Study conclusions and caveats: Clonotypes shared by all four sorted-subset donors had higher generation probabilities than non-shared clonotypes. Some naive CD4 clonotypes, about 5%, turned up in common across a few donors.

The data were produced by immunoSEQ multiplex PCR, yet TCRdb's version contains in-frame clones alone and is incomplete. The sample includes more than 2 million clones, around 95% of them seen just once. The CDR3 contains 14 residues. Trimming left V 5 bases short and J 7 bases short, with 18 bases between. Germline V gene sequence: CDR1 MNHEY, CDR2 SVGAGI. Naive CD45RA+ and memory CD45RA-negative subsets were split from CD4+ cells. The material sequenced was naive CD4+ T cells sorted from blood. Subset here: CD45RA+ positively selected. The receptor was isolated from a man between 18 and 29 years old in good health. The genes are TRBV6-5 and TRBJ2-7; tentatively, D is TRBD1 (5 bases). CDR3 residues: CASSLTDTSLEQYF. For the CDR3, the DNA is TGTGCCAGCAGTCTGACGGACACGTCTTTGGAGCAGTACTTC.